A single sample gave rise to the 9 T cell receptor beta chains below, sequenced in a study of CD8+ T cells in alopecia areata. Treatment: oral pan-JAK inhibitor, 5-10 mg twice daily. Investigators isolated RNA and reverse transcribed it into cDNA to act as the sequencing template. This table comes from immunoSEQ multiplex PCR, and its TCRdb copy is limited to in-frame clones, with some not included. The repertoire holds 170,000 or so clones, with around three fifths as singletons. The input for sequencing was CD4+ T cells sorted from blood, taken at week 4, from a patient treated with tofacitinib. All receptors derive from a human donor with alopecia areata.

This chain uses TRBV23-1 with TRBJ1-5; no clear D gene. TRBV23-1 is an ORF, with its function uncertain. The CDR3 covers 13 residues. The germline V and J ends were trimmed by 4 bases and 9 bases, with 13 bases remaining between them. The CDR3 is CASSLEVVRPQHF. DNA of the CDR3: TGCGCCAGCAGTCTCGAGGTGGTACGGCCCCAGCATTTT.

This clone has only a few counts. The rearrangement links TRBV29-1 to TRBJ1-6, with a possible D match to TRBD1 (6 bases). V was cut by 4 bases and J by 8 bases, with 12 bases left in between. The length of the CDR3 is 13 residues. Looked up from germline, CDR1 is SQVTM and CDR2 is ANQGSEA. The CDR3 nucleotides are TGCAGCGTTGGGACAGACCGCTATTCACCCCTCCACTTT. Protein product: CSVGTDRYSPLHF.

The chain uses TRBV5-6 and TRBJ2-7; no clear D. Germline CDR1 and CDR2: SGHDT and YYEEEE. Trimming removed 3 bases from V and 4 bases from J, with 14 bases in between. CDR3 size: 14 residues. DNA for the CDR3: TGTGCCAGCAGCTCGACCCTTGGACCTTACGAGCAGTACTTC. Translated, it gives CASSSTLGPYEQYF.

The chain links TRBV14 to TRBJ2-1, with 9 bases lining up with TRBD1. V dropped 3 bases and J dropped 3; count of bases not matched to a gene: 6. Germline assignment: CDR1 SGHDN and CDR2 FVKESK. This CDR3 is built from 16 residues. CDR3 in DNA: TGTGCCAGCAGCCAGGGGATGACAGGGGGCTACAATGAGCAGTTCTTC. Translation: CASSQGMTGGYNEQFF.

A few counts support this clone. V and J are TRBV18 and TRBJ1-5; 7 nucleotides align to TRBD1. The length of the CDR3 is 14 residues. CDR1 and CDR2 (germline): KGHSH, LQKENI. V lost 6 bases, J lost 2 bases, and 4 bases stayed unmatched. The CDR3 nucleotides are TGTGCCAGCTCGTTCGGACAGGGCAATCAGCCCCAGCATTTT. Translation gives CASSFGQGNQPQHF.

Comment on this clone: The same CDR3 arises from other DNA sequences in this sample as well. This rearrangement joins TRBV29-1 to TRBJ2-1; D gene uncertain. V was shortened by 4 bases and J by 7 bases, with 5 bases between the two germline ends. The CDR3 extends over 10 amino acids. In germline, CDR1 is SQVTM, CDR2 ANQGSEA. Here the CDR3 reads CSVAGNEQFF. The CDR3 DNA reads as TGCAGCGTTGCCGGGAATGAGCAGTTCTTC.

This chain uses TRBV6-5 with TRBJ2-7; D uncertain. Germline CDR1 and CDR2: MNHEY and SVGAGI. V gave up 10 bases and J gave up 2 bases, with 15 bases separating them. CDR3 length equals 13 residues. CDR3 residues: CATSQAATYEQYF. CDR3 nucleotides: TGTGCCACCAGCCAGGCGGCTACCTACGAGCAGTACTTC.

The chain has TRBV29-1 and TRBJ1-1; D remains ambiguous. The V gene's germline CDR1 is SQVTM and CDR2 ANQGSEA. This CDR3 contains 12 residues. Trimming left V 4 bases short and J 6 bases short, with 12 bases between. CDR3 sequence reads: CSVVRGTAEAFF. In DNA, the CDR3 is TGCAGCGTTGTTCGGGGTACGGCTGAAGCTTTCTTT.

V usage is TRBV29-1 and J usage is TRBJ2-6; D is unclear. Germline V gene sequence: CDR1 SQVTM, CDR2 ANQGSEA. V was trimmed by 4 bases and J by 1 base, leaving 11 bases between them. This CDR3 spans 15 amino acids. The CDR3 sequence: CSVGTVRSGANVLTF. In DNA form, the CDR3 reads TGCAGCGTTGGGACGGTTCGTTCTGGGGCCAACGTCCTGACTTTC.